The clone carrying this TCR beta chain was counted between two and nine times. The antigen is not known. The read halts 3 residues ahead of the CDR3 end, with the missing end drawn from the germline J gene. From germline, CDR1 is GTSNPN and CDR2 SVGIG (reference sequence). There are 13 residues in the CDR3. The V segment lost 0 bases and the J segment 5 bases; nucleotides outside the gene matches: 1. Patients had low serum IgG, IgA and/or IgM and specific antibody deficiency. Patients and controls were mostly of Caucasian heritage. All CVID subjects were on immunoglobulin replacement for at least one year. The data stem from a study of T cell clonality in common variable immunodeficiency. Study-wide results and caveats: Compared with healthy controls, CVID subjects showed increased TCRbeta clonality, mostly in about a third. Common variable immunodeficiency TCR beta sequences reportedly had fewer deletions and N-nucleotide insertions.

Clones were read by immunoSEQ multiplex PCR, and TCRdb kept only the in-frame ones, dropping some. This sample carries approximately 30,000 clones, none of them present only once. The sample was peripheral blood mononuclear cells. This receptor was identified in a human donor with common variable immunodeficiency. This rearrangement joins TRBV30 to TRBJ1-1, with TRBD1 matching over 9 bases. The DNA read from the CDR3 is TGTGCCTGGAGTGTTGACAGGGGGACTGAA. It is translated as CAWSVDRGTE. The whole CDR3 region reads CAWSVDRGTEAFF.